This TCR beta chain stems from a study of T cells in Graves' hyperthyroidism and ophthalmopathy. Study findings and constraints: Ophthalmopathy cases were set apart from stable hyperthyroidism by a 13 V-J model. The model anticipated ophthalmopathy a median 6.5 months pre-onset.

TCR beta CDR3 regions were amplified from RNA. HTBI primers drove first-round RT-PCR of the TCR CDR3. MiXCR was run by TCRdb on the multiplex PCR reads, yielding one entry per CDR3 protein. The data contain 250,000 or so distinct CDR3 sequences, around 15% of them singletons. In its sample, this clonotype was seen a few times. What it binds is unknown. The clonotype originates from a woman between 45 and 60 years old with Graves' hyperthyroidism that later progressed to Graves' ophthalmopathy. Source material: blood.

CDR3 coding DNA: TGCAGTGCTAGGGGCCGTAACTGGGGGTATGGCTACACCTTC. This sequence encodes CSARGRNWGYGYTF. The chain carries TRBV20-1 and TRBJ1-2; maybe TRBD1 (5 bases). Germline values: CDR1 DFQATT, CDR2 SNEGSKA (reference sequence). V lost 3 bases and J 5 bases, leaving 16 bases between the germline ends. This CDR3 spans 14 amino acids.